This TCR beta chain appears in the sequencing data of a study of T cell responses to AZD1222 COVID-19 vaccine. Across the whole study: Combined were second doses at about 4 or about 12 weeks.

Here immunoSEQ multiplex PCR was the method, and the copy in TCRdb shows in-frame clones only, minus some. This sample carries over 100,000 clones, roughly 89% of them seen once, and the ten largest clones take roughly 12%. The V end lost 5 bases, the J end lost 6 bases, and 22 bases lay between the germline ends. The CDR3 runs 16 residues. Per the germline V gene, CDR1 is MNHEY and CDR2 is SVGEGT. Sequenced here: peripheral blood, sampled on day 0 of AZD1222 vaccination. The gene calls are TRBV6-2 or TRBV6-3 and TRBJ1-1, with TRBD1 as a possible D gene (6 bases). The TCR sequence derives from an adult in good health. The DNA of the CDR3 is TGTGCCAGCAGTAAATTTCACTACGGGGGGCAATCTGAAGCTTTCTTT. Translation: CASSKFHYGGQSEAFF.